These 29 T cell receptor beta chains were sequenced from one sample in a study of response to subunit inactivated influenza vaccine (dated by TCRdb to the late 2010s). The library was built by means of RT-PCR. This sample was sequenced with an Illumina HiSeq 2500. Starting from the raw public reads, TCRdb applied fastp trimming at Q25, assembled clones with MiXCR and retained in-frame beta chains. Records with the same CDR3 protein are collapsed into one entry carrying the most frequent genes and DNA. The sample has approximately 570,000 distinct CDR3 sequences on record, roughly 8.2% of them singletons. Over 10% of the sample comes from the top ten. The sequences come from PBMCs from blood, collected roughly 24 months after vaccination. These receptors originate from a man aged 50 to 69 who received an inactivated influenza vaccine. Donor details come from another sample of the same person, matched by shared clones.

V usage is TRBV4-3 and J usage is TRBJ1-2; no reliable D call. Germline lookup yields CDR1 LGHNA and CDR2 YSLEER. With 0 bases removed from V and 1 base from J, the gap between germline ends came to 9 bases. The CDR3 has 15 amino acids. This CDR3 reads CASSQDLGFNYGYTF. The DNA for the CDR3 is TGCGCCAGCAGCCAAGATTTAGGGTTTAACTATGGCTACACCTTC.

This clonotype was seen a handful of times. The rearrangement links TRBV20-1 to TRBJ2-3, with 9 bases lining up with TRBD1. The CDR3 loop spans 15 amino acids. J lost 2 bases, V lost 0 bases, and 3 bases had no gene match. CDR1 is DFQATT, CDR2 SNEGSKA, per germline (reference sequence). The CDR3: CSAREQGAYTDTQYF. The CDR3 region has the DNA TGCAGTGCTAGAGAACAGGGGGCCTACACAGATACGCAGTATTTT.

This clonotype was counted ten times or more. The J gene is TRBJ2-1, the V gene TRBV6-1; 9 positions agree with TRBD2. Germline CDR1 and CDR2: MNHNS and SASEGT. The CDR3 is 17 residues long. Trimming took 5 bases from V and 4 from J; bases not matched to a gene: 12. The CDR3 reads CASSLTPGTSSYNEQFF. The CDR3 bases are TGTGCCAGCAGTCTTACGCCTGGGACTAGCAGTTACAATGAGCAGTTCTTC.

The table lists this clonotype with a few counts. The CDR3 bases are TGTGCCAGCAGTTCCCAACTTAGCGGACTCACAGATACGCAGTATTTT. Its protein is CASSSQLSGLTDTQYF. This chain connects TRBV7-2 to TRBJ2-3; a weak D match, TRBD2 (6 bases). The CDR3 length is 16 residues. The germline V and J ends were trimmed by 6 bases and 2 bases, with 18 bases remaining between them. The germline V gene encodes CDR1 SGHTA and CDR2 FQGNSA.

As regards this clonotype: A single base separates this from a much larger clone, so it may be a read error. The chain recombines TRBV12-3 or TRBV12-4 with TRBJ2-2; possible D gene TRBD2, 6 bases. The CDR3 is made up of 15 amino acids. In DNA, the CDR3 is TGTGCCAGCAGTTTAAGACAGCGGGTAACCGGGGAGCCGTTTTTT. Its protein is CASSLRQRVTGEPFF.

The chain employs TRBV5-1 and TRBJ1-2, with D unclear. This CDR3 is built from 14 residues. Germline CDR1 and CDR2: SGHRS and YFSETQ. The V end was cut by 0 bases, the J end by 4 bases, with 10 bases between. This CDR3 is CASSLELGSYGYTF. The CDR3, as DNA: TGCGCCAGCAGCTTGGAGTTGGGGAGCTATGGCTACACCTTC.

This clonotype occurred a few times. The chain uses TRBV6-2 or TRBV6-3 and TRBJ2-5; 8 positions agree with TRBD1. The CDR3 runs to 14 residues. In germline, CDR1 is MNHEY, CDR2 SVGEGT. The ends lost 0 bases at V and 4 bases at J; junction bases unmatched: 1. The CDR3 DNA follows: TGTGCCAGCAGTTACTCCGGGACAGGAGAGACCCAGTACTTC. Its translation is CASSYSGTGETQYF.

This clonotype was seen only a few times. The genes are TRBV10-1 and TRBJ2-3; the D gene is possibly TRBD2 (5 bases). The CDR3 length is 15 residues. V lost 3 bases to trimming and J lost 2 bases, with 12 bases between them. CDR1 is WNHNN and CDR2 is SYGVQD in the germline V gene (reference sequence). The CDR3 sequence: CASSDYSRATDTQYF. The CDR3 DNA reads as TGCGCCAGCAGTGATTACTCGAGGGCCACAGATACGCAGTATTTT.

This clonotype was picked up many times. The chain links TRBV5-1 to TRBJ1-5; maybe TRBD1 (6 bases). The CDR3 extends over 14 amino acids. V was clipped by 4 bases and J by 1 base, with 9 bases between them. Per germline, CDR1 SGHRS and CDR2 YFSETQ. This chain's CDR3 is CASSPQGSNQPQHF. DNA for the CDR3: TGCGCCAGCAGCCCACAGGGAAGCAATCAGCCCCAGCATTTT.

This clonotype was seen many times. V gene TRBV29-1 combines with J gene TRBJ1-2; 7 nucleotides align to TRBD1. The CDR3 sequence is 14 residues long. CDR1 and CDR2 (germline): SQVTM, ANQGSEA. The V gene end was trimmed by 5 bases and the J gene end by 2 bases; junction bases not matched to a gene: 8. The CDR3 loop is CSVNPGQSNYGYTF. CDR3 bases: TGCAGCGTTAACCCGGGACAGTCGAACTATGGCTACACCTTC. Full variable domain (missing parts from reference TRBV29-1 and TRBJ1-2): SAVISQKPSRDICQRGTSLTIQCQVDSQVTMMFWYRQQPGQSLTLIATANQGSEATYESGFVIDKFPISRPNLTFSTLTVSNMSPEDSSIYLCSVNPGQSNYGYTFGSGTRLTVV.

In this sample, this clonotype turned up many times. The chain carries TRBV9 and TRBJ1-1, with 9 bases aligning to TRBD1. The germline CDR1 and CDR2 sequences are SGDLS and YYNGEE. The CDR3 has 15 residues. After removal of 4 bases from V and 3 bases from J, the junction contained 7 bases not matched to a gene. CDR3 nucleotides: TGTGCCAGCAGCAAGCGACAGGGGGAGGACACTGAAGCTTTCTTT. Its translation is CASSKRQGEDTEAFF.

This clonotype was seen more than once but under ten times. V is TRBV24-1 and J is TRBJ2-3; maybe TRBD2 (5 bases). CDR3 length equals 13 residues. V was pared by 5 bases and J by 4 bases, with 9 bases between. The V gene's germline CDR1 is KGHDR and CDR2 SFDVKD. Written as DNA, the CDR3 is TGTGCCACCAGTGGTAGAGGGCCAGATACGCAGTATTTT. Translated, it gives CATSGRGPDTQYF.

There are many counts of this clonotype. This CDR3 reads CASSPESWTGAGGQYF. The CDR3 coding sequence is TGTGCCAGCAGCCCAGAAAGTTGGACAGGGGCTGGTGGGCAGTACTTC. The genes are TRBV28 and TRBJ2-7; TRBD1 matches at 9 bases. V lost 6 bases, J lost 9 bases, and 18 bases stayed unmatched. The CDR3 spans 16 residues. Germline CDR1 is MDHEN and CDR2 is SYDVKM.

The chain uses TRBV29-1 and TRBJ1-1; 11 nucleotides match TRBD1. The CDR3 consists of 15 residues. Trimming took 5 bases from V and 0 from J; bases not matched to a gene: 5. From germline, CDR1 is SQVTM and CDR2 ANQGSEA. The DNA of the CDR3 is TGCAGCGTTTACCGGACAGGGGGCTTGAACACTGAAGCTTTCTTT. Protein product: CSVYRTGGLNTEAFF.

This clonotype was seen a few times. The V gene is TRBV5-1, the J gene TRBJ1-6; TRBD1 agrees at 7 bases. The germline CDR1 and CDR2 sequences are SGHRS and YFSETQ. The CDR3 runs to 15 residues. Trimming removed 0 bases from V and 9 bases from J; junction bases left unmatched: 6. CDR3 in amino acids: CASSLDRGIVSPLHF. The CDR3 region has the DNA TGCGCCAGCAGCTTGGACAGGGGTATTGTTTCACCCCTCCACTTT.

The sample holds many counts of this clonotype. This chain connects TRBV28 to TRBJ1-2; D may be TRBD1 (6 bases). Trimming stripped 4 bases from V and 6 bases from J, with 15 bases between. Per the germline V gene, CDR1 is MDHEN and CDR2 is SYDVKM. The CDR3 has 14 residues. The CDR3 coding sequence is TGTGCCAGCAGTTCCCCTCCAGGGGCGAATGGCTACACCTTC. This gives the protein CASSSPPGANGYTF.

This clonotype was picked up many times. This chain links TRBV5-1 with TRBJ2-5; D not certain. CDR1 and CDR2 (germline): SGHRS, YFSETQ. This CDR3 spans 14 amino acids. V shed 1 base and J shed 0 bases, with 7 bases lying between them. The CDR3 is CASSLIPDQETQYF. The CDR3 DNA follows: TGCGCCAGCAGCTTGATTCCGGACCAAGAGACCCAGTACTTC.

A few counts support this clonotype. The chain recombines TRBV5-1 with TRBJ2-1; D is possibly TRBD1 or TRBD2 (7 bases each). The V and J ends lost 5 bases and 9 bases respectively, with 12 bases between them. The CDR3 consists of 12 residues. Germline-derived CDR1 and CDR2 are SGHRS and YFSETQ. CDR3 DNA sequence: TGCGCCAGCAGTACAGGGGAGGGTGAGCAGTTCTTC. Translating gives CASSTGEGEQFF.

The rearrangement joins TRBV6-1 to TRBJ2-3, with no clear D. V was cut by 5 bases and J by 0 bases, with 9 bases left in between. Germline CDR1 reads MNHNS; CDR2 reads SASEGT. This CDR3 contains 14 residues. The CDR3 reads CASSQYRSTDTQYF. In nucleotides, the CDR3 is TGTGCCAGCAGTCAATACCGTAGCACAGATACGCAGTATTTT.

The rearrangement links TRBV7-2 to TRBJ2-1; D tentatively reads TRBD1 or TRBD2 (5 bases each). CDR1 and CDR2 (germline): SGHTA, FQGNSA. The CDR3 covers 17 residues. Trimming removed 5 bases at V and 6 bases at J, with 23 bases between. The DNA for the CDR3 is TGTGCCAGCAGCCCTTCCGGGGCCAGGACCGTCTCCAATGAGCAGTTCTTC. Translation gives CASSPSGARTVSNEQFF. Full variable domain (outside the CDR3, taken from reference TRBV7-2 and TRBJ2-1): GAGVSQSPSNKVTEKGKDVELRCDPISGHTALYWYRQSLGQGLEFLIYFQGNSAPDKSGLPSDRFSAERTGGSVSTLTIQRTQQEDSAVYLCASSPSGARTVSNEQFFGPGTRLTVL.

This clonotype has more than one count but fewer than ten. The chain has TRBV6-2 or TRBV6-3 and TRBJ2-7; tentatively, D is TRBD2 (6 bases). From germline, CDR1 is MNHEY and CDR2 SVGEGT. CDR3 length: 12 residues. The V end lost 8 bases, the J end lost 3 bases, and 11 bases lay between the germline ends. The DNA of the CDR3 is TGTGCCAGCGGCGGGACTTTCTACGAGCAGTACTTC. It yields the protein CASGGTFYEQYF.

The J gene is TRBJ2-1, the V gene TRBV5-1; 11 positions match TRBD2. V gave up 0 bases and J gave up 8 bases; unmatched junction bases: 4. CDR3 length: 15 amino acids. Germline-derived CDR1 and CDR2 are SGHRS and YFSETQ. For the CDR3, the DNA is TGCGCCAGCAGCTTGGGTAGCGGGAGGGGGTATGAGCAGTTCTTC. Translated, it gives CASSLGSGRGYEQFF.

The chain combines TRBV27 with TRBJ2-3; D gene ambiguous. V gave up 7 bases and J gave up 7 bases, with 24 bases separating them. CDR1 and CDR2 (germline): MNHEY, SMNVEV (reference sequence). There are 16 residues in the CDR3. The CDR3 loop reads CASNPLPGLISHTQYF. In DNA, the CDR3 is TGTGCCAGCAACCCCCTCCCGGGCTTGATCTCCCATACGCAGTATTTT.

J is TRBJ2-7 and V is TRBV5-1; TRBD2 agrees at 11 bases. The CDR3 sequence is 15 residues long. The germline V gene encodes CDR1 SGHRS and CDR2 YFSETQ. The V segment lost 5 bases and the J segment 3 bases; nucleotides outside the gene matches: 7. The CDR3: CASRGGTSGSYEQYF. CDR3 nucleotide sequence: TGCGCCAGCAGGGGGGGGACTAGCGGAAGCTACGAGCAGTACTTC. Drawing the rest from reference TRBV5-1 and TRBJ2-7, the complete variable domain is KAGVTQTPRYLIKTRGQQVTLSCSPISGHRSVSWYQQTPGQGLQFLFEYFSETQRNKGNFPGRFSGRQFSNSRSEMNVSTLELGDSALYLCASRGGTSGSYEQYFGPGTRLTVT.

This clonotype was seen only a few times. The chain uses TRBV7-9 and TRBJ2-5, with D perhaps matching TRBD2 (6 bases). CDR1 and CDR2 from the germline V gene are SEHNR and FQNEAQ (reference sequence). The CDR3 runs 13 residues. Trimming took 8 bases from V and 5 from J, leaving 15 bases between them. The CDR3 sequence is CASGPGGRETQYF. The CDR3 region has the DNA TGTGCCAGCGGCCCCGGGGGTAGGGAGACCCAGTACTTC.

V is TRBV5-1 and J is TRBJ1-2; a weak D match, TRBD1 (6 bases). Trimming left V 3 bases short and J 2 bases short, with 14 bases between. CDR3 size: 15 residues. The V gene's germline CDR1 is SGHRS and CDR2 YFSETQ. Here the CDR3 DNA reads TGCGCCAGCAGCTCAGGACAGTCCCTAAACTATGGCTACACCTTC. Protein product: CASSSGQSLNYGYTF. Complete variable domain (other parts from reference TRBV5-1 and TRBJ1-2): KAGVTQTPRYLIKTRGQQVTLSCSPISGHRSVSWYQQTPGQGLQFLFEYFSETQRNKGNFPGRFSGRQFSNSRSEMNVSTLELGDSALYLCASSSGQSLNYGYTFGSGTRLTVV.

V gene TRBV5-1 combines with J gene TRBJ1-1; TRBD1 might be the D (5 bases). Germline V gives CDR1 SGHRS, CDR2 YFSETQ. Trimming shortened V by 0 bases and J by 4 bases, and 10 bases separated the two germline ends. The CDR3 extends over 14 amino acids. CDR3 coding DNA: TGCGCCAGCAGCTTGGAACAGGAGATCACTGAAGCTTTCTTT. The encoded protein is CASSLEQEITEAFF.

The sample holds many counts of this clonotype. CDR3 DNA: TGTGCCACCGGGACAGTGTCTTATGGCTACACCTTC. This gives the protein CATGTVSYGYTF. V gene TRBV10-3 combines with J gene TRBJ1-2; TRBD1 matches at 7 bases. CDR1 is ENHRY, CDR2 SYGVKD, per germline. Trimming took 10 bases from V and 5 from J; bases not matched to a gene: 7. The CDR3 spans 12 residues.

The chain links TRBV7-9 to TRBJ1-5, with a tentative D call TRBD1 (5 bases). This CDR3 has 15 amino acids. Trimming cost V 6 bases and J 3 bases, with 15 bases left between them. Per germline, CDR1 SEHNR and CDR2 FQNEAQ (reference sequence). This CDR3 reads CASSPSDSVNQPQHF. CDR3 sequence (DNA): TGTGCCAGCAGTCCATCAGACAGCGTCAATCAGCCCCAGCATTTT.